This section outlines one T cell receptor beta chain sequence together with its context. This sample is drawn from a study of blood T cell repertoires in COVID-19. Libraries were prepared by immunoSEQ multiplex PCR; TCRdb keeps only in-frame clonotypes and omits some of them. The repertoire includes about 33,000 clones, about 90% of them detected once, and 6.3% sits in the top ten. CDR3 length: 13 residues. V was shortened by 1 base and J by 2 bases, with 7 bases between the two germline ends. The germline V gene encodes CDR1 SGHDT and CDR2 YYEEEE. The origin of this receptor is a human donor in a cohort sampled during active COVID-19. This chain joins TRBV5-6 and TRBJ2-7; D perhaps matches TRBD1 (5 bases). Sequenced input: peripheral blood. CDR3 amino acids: CASSLWGPYEQYF. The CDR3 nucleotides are TGTGCCAGCAGCTTGTGGGGCCCCTACGAGCAGTACTTC.